A selection of T cell receptor beta chains follows, all from one sample in a study of OX40 agonist ivuxolimab in advanced cancers. Assay: immunoSEQ multiplex PCR; the TCRdb copy retains only in-frame clones and omits some. The sample contains 65,000 to 90,000 clones, about 89% of which appear only once. The source material was CD4+ or CD8+ T cells sorted from blood, sampled in a trial of the OX40 agonist ivuxolimab. These receptors were obtained from an adult with an advanced solid tumor such as melanoma, head and neck, liver or kidney cancer. Both conserved end residues are part of each CDR3. Each record gives: CDR3 DNA, CDR3 protein, D gene, V gene, J gene, clone size. D genes are given only for firm matches. Rows give clone size only sometimes, using once, few, many, or a class for an expanded clone.

cdr3_nt: TGTGCCAGCAGCTTATCTCGGGACGGCGTAGGAAACACCATATATTTT; cdr3_aa: CASSLSRDGVGNTIYF; d_call: .; v_call: TRBV7-9; j_call: TRBJ1-3; clone_size: .
cdr3_nt: TGTGCCATCACCGGCGGGGGGGCCCGGGGCGGGGAGCTGTTTTTT; cdr3_aa: CAITGGGARGGELFF; d_call: TRBD2; v_call: TRBV10-3; j_call: TRBJ2-2; clone_size: .
cdr3_nt: TGTGCCAGCAGTTTAACGAGCTCTGGGGCCAACGTCCTGACTTTC; cdr3_aa: CASSLTSSGANVLTF; d_call: .; v_call: TRBV27; j_call: TRBJ2-6; clone_size: once
cdr3_nt: TGTGCCAGCAGTCCCGGGACAGGGTACTCCTCTGGAAACACCATATATTTT; cdr3_aa: CASSPGTGYSSGNTIYF; d_call: TRBD1; v_call: TRBV7-8; j_call: TRBJ1-3; clone_size: .
cdr3_nt: TGTGCCAGCAGCGGGGGAGGAGGGCGGAACACCGGGGAGCTGTTTTTT; cdr3_aa: CASSGGGGRNTGELFF; d_call: .; v_call: TRBV9; j_call: TRBJ2-2; clone_size: .
cdr3_nt: TGTGCCAGCAGCTTAGGGGACGGGCGAAACACTGAAGCTTTCTTT; cdr3_aa: CASSLGDGRNTEAFF; d_call: .; v_call: TRBV7-9; j_call: TRBJ1-1; clone_size: .
cdr3_nt: TGTGCCAGCAGTCAACAGGTTTCGAATACTGAAGCTTTCTTT; cdr3_aa: CASSQQVSNTEAFF; d_call: .; v_call: TRBV27; j_call: TRBJ1-1; clone_size: .
cdr3_nt: TGTGCCAGTACTTCCGGGACTAGAAGGGGCGAGCAGTACTTC; cdr3_aa: CASTSGTRRGEQYF; d_call: TRBD2; v_call: TRBV19; j_call: TRBJ2-7; clone_size: .
cdr3_nt: TGTGCCAGCAGTTTCGTCAGGAACTTCTATGGCTACACCTTC; cdr3_aa: CASSFVRNFYGYTF; d_call: .; v_call: TRBV28; j_call: TRBJ1-2; clone_size: .
cdr3_nt: TGCAGCGGAAGACAGGGCTCCGGTGAAAAACTGTTTTTT; cdr3_aa: CSGRQGSGEKLFF; d_call: TRBD1; v_call: TRBV29-1; j_call: TRBJ1-4; clone_size: .
cdr3_nt: TGTGCCAGCAGTTTAGGTGGAATAACCGGGGAGCTGTTTTTT; cdr3_aa: CASSLGGITGELFF; d_call: .; v_call: TRBV28; j_call: TRBJ2-2; clone_size: .
cdr3_nt: TGTGCCAGCAGTAGGGACAGCAGTTATGGCTACACCTTC; cdr3_aa: CASSRDSSYGYTF; d_call: TRBD1; v_call: TRBV6-5; j_call: TRBJ1-2; clone_size: .
cdr3_nt: TGTGCCAGTAGTATAGAGAAAGGGAACTATGGCTACACCTTC; cdr3_aa: CASSIEKGNYGYTF; d_call: .; v_call: TRBV19; j_call: TRBJ1-2; clone_size: .
cdr3_nt: TGTGCCAGCAGCTTCTGGGTTGGACAGGGATACAATGAGCAGTTCTTC; cdr3_aa: CASSFWVGQGYNEQFF; d_call: TRBD1; v_call: TRBV7-9; j_call: TRBJ2-1; clone_size: .
cdr3_nt: TGTGCCAGCAGGCAAACTAGCGACCACTCCTACGAGCAGTACTTC; cdr3_aa: CASRQTSDHSYEQYF; d_call: TRBD2; v_call: TRBV7-9; j_call: TRBJ2-7; clone_size: .
cdr3_nt: TGTGCCAGCAGTTTAGCAAGGGGAGTTCAGCCCCAGCATTTT; cdr3_aa: CASSLARGVQPQHF; d_call: .; v_call: TRBV28; j_call: TRBJ1-5; clone_size: .
cdr3_nt: TGTGCCAGCGGGGGACTAGCGGGAGGGTTCTCCTACGAGCAGTACTTC; cdr3_aa: CASGGLAGGFSYEQYF; d_call: TRBD2; v_call: TRBV25-1; j_call: TRBJ2-7; clone_size: .
cdr3_nt: TGTGCCAGCAGCCCATACGAGACTGTCTACGAGCAGTACTTC; cdr3_aa: CASSPYETVYEQYF; d_call: .; v_call: TRBV11-2; j_call: TRBJ2-7; clone_size: .
cdr3_nt: TGTGCCAGCAGCCAGGACAGGGTCTTTTACAATGAGCAGTTCTTC; cdr3_aa: CASSQDRVFYNEQFF; d_call: TRBD1; v_call: TRBV7-9; j_call: TRBJ2-1; clone_size: once
cdr3_nt: TGTGCCAGCAGCGTGCGACTAGCGGGAGGCCCAGATACGCAGTATTTT; cdr3_aa: CASSVRLAGGPDTQYF; d_call: TRBD2; v_call: TRBV9; j_call: TRBJ2-3; clone_size: .
cdr3_nt: TGTGCCAGCATGCGGGGTGGCTATGGCTACACCTTC; cdr3_aa: CASMRGGYGYTF; d_call: .; v_call: TRBV7-9; j_call: TRBJ1-2; clone_size: .
cdr3_nt: TGTGCCAGCACCCCGGGAGGAGCAGGTTCAGACGAGCAGTACTTC; cdr3_aa: CASTPGGAGSDEQYF; d_call: TRBD2; v_call: TRBV6-1; j_call: TRBJ2-7; clone_size: .
cdr3_nt: TGTGCCAGCAGCTCAGGACGGATCCAAGAGACCCAGTACTTC; cdr3_aa: CASSSGRIQETQYF; d_call: .; v_call: TRBV7-9; j_call: TRBJ2-5; clone_size: few
cdr3_nt: TGTGCCAGCAGCTTAGAAGGGTCCTCCTACGAGCAGTACTTC; cdr3_aa: CASSLEGSSYEQYF; d_call: .; v_call: TRBV7-9; j_call: TRBJ2-7; clone_size: .
cdr3_nt: TGCGCCAGCAGCCAAGATTCCCGGGGCAACGAGCAGTACTTC; cdr3_aa: CASSQDSRGNEQYF; d_call: .; v_call: TRBV4-3; j_call: TRBJ2-7; clone_size: .
cdr3_nt: TGTGCCAGCAGCCCTTGGGACAATAGCAATCAGCCCCAGCATTTT; cdr3_aa: CASSPWDNSNQPQHF; d_call: .; v_call: TRBV28; j_call: TRBJ1-5; clone_size: .
cdr3_nt: TGTGCCAGCAGTTTATCGGGGGTGGTCGCAACTAACTACGAGCAGTACTTC; cdr3_aa: CASSLSGVVATNYEQYF; d_call: .; v_call: TRBV27; j_call: TRBJ2-7; clone_size: .
cdr3_nt: TGCGCCAGCAGCCAACCTCCAGGACTAGCGGGGGCAGGGGAGACCCAGTACTTC; cdr3_aa: CASSQPPGLAGAGETQYF; d_call: TRBD2; v_call: TRBV4-1; j_call: TRBJ2-5; clone_size: .
cdr3_nt: TGTGCCAGCACCCTAGTAACCAGGAGCTACACCTTC; cdr3_aa: CASTLVTRSYTF; d_call: .; v_call: TRBV6-1; j_call: TRBJ1-2; clone_size: .
cdr3_nt: TGTGCCAGCAGTGGGGGGGGAGCGGGCCAAGAGACCCAGTACTTC; cdr3_aa: CASSGGGAGQETQYF; d_call: TRBD2; v_call: TRBV6-5; j_call: TRBJ2-5; clone_size: .
cdr3_nt: TGTGCCAGCAGTGTAACTAGCGGGGGTACTACCGGGGAGCTGTTTTTT; cdr3_aa: CASSVTSGGTTGELFF; d_call: TRBD2; v_call: TRBV2; j_call: TRBJ2-2; clone_size: .
cdr3_nt: TGCAGCGCCGGGGACAGGGGAAGCTCCTACGAGCAGTACTTC; cdr3_aa: CSAGDRGSSYEQYF; d_call: TRBD1; v_call: TRBV29-1; j_call: TRBJ2-7; clone_size: .
cdr3_nt: TGTGCCAGCAGCTTAGGCCGGGACAGGGGTTTCGGGAACACTGAAGCTTTCTTT; cdr3_aa: CASSLGRDRGFGNTEAFF; d_call: TRBD1; v_call: TRBV7-2; j_call: TRBJ1-1; clone_size: once